This TCR beta chain derives from a study of T cell repertoires in cytomegalovirus infection. V was pared by 2 bases and J by 0 bases, with 2 bases between. The CDR3 has 12 amino acids. Germline V CDR1 and CDR2: GTSNPN, SVGIG (reference sequence). TCRdb recomputed calls from the reads with MiXCR, one row per CDR3 protein. The sample lists around 740,000 distinct CDR3 sequences; 35% were seen once. The sample consisted of PBMCs. This receptor was identified in a human donor in good health (CMV status not recorded). Some clones in this sample may be carry-over from other donors' samples. The chain combines TRBV30 with TRBJ1-5; D gene ambiguous. Here the CDR3 DNA reads TGTGCCTGGAGTCTTAGCAATCAGCCCCAGCATTTT. Translation: CAWSLSNQPQHF.